This TCR beta chain was identified during a study of blood T cell repertoires in COVID-19. Background on the study: The origin of the acute and convalescent COVID-19 samples was the United States, Italy and Spain.

Germline V gene lookup returns CDR1 MNHEY and CDR2 SVGAGI. The CDR3 totals 15 residues. Trimming took off 4 bases at V and 0 bases at J, with 12 bases between the two ends. Profiled with immunoSEQ multiplex PCR; TCRdb holds only in-frame clones, not every one. Altogether around 310,000 clones are present, nearly 90% being singletons, with the ten largest covering about 9.4%. Participants, about 18 to 95 years old, spanned fewer than 30 US areas. Participant-reported clinical history was the basis for cohort assignment. The sequencing input was PBMCs or T cells enriched from blood (not recorded which). The source of this sequence is a woman in her 30s who had recovered from COVID-19. The chain has TRBV6-5 and TRBJ1-1; D possibly corresponds to TRBD1 (6 bases). The CDR3 here is CASSLRQAVNTEAFF. CDR3 nucleotide sequence: TGTGCCAGCAGTTTAAGACAGGCGGTGAACACTGAAGCTTTCTTT.